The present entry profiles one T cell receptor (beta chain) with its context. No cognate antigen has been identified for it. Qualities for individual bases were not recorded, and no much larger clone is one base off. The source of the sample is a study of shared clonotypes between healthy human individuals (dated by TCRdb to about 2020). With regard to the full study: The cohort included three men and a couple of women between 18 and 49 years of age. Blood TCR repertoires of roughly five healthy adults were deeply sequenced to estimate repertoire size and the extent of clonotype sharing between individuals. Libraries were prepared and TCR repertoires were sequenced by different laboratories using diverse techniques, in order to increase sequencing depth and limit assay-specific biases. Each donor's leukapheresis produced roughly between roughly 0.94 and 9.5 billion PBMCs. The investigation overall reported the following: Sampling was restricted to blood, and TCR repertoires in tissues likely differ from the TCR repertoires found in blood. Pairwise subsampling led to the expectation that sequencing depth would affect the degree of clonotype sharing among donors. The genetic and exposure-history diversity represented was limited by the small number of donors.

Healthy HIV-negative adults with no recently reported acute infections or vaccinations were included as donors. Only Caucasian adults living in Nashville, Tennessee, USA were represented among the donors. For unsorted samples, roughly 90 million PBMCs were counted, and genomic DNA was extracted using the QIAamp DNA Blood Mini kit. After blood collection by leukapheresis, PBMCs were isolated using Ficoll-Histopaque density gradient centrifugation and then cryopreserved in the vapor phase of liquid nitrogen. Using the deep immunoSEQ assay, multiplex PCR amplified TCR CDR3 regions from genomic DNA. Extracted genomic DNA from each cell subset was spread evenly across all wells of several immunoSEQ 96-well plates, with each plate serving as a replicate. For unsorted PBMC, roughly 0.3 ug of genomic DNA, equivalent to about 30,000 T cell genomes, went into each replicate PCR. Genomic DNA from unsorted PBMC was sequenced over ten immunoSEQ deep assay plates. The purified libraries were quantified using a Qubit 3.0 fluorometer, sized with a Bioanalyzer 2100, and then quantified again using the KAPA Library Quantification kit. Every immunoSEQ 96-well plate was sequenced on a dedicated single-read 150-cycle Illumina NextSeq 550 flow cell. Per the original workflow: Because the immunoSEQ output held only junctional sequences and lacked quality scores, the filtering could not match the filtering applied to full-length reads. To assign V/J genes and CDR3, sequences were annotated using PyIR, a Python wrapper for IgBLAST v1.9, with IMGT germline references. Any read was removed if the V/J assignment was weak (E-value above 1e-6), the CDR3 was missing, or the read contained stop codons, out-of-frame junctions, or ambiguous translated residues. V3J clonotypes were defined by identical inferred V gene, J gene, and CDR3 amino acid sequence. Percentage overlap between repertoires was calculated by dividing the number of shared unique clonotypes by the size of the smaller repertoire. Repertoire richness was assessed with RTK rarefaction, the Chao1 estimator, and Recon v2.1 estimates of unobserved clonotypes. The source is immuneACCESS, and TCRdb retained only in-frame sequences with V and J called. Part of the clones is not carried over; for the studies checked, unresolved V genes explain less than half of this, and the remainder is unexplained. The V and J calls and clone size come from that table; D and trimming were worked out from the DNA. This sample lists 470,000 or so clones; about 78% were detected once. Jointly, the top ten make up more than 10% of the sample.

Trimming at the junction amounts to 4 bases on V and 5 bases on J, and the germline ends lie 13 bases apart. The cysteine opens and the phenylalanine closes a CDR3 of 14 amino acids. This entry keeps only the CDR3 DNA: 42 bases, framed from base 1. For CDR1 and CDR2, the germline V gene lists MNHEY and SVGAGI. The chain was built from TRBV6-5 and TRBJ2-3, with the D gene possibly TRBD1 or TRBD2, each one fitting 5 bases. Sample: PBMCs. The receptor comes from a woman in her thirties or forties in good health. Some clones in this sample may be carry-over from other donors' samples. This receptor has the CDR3 CASSSQGELDTQYF. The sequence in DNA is TGTGCCAGCAGTTCACAAGGGGAGTTAGATACGCAGTATTTT.